These 26 T cell receptor beta chains share one sample of origin, sequenced in a study of PD-1 blockade in mismatch repair-deficient tumors. Using immunoSEQ multiplex PCR, the repertoire was profiled, and TCRdb retains in-frame clones only, with some absent. The table shows roughly 120,000 clones, with around 80% occurring only once. The specimen was peripheral blood, collected roughly 60 weeks after starting pembrolizumab. The source of these receptors is an adult with mismatch repair-deficient cancer.

This clone was counted a single time. This chain uses TRBV5-4 with TRBJ2-2; D tentatively fits TRBD1 or TRBD2 (5 bases each). V dropped 4 bases and J dropped 2 bases, with 12 bases sitting between them. This CDR3 spans 15 amino acids. CDR1 SGHNT and CDR2 YYREEE come from the germline V gene (reference sequence). The CDR3 reads CASSQGPGNTGELFF. CDR3 bases: TGTGCCAGCAGCCAGGGACCGGGAAACACCGGGGAGCTGTTTTTT.

This clone was recorded a few times. The chain joins TRBV7-3 to TRBJ2-1; 9 nucleotides line up with TRBD2. After removal of 3 bases from V and 4 bases from J, the junction contained 4 bases not matched to a gene. The CDR3 is made up of 15 amino acids. Germline V gene lookup returns CDR1 SGHTA and CDR2 FQGTGA. This chain's CDR3 is CASSFMTSGYNEQFF. The CDR3 DNA follows: TGTGCCAGCAGCTTCATGACTAGCGGTTACAATGAGCAGTTCTTC.

This clone turned up a few times. The rearrangement uses TRBV11-3 and TRBJ2-7, with D tentatively TRBD1 (6 bases). There are 14 residues in the CDR3. Trimming removed 8 bases at V and 7 bases at J, with 21 bases between. Germline CDR1 is SGHNT and CDR2 is YENEEA. CDR3 amino acids: CASWDTQRVGEQYF. The CDR3 DNA reads as TGTGCCAGCTGGGACACTCAAAGGGTAGGGGAGCAGTACTTC.

This chain uses TRBV25-1 with TRBJ1-3, with no clear D. The CDR3 has 18 residues. Trimming stripped 0 bases from V and 0 bases from J, with 15 bases between. Germline CDR1 is MGHDK and CDR2 is SYGVNS. The CDR3 coding sequence is TGTGCCAGCAGTGAATATGCCCCTCTCGGGAACTCTGGAAACACCATATATTTT. Amino acid sequence: CASSEYAPLGNSGNTIYF.

The chain carries TRBV19 and TRBJ2-2; 7 bases map to TRBD1. V shed 4 bases and J 6 bases; nucleotides not matched to a gene: 8. Per germline, CDR1 LNHDA and CDR2 SQIVND (reference sequence). The CDR3 length is 15 residues. Here the CDR3 reads CASSRGGAVSGELFF. Here the CDR3 DNA reads TGTGCCAGTAGTAGAGGGGGCGCGGTATCCGGGGAGCTGTTTTTT.

The sample holds a few counts of this clone. The chain links TRBV27 to TRBJ2-1; 12 bases fit TRBD2. CDR1 and CDR2 (germline): MNHEY, SMNVEV (reference sequence). This CDR3 has 16 residues. V dropped 8 bases and J dropped 2; count of bases not matched to a gene: 7. The CDR3: CASLTGTSGPYNEQFF. Here the CDR3 DNA reads TGTGCCAGCTTGACCGGGACTAGCGGGCCCTACAATGAGCAGTTCTTC.

V usage is TRBV27 and J usage is TRBJ2-6, with D tentatively TRBD1 (6 bases). Germline V CDR1 and CDR2: MNHEY, SMNVEV (reference sequence). V was trimmed by 3 bases and J by 0 bases, leaving 15 bases between them. The CDR3 is 18 amino acids. The CDR3 coding sequence is TGTGCCAGCAGTTTGGGGGCCGTCCCTAGCTCTGGGGCCAACGTCCTGACTTTC. Protein product: CASSLGAVPSSGANVLTF.

The chain has TRBV19 and TRBJ2-2; D gene ambiguous. CDR1 is LNHDA and CDR2 is SQIVND in the germline V gene (reference sequence). The CDR3 spans 16 residues. V lost 10 bases, J lost 1 base, and 19 bases lay in between. The CDR3 sequence is CATRPVGNQNTGELFF. CDR3 DNA: TGTGCCACTCGACCCGTAGGGAACCAGAACACCGGGGAGCTGTTTTTT. The variable domain in full, with the rest retrieved from reference TRBV19 and TRBJ2-2, is DGGITQSPKYLFRKEGQNVTLSCEQNLNHDAMYWYRQDPGQGLRLIYYSQIVNDFQKGDIAEGYSVSREKKESFPLTVTSAQKNPTAFYLCATRPVGNQNTGELFFGEGSRLTVL.

V is TRBV6-4 and J is TRBJ2-1; the match to TRBD1 covers 9 bases. V trimming: 7 bases; J trimming: 4 bases; junction bases outside the gene matches: 11. Germline CDR1 reads MRHNA; CDR2 reads SNTAGT. The CDR3 length is 16 residues. CDR3 loop: CASMGSGTGRYNEQFF. The CDR3 coding sequence is TGTGCCAGCATGGGCTCCGGGACAGGGAGGTACAATGAGCAGTTCTTC.

In this sample, this clone turned up once. The chain joins TRBV19 to TRBJ2-5; D is unresolved. This CDR3 contains 15 residues. Germline V gene lookup returns CDR1 LNHDA and CDR2 SQIVND (reference sequence). Trimming left V 0 bases short and J 4 bases short, with 12 bases between. The chain's CDR3 is CASSIETLSGETQYF. The CDR3 DNA reads as TGTGCCAGTAGTATAGAAACCCTTTCGGGAGAGACCCAGTACTTC.

This chain uses TRBV13 with TRBJ2-5; maybe TRBD1 (5 bases). The J call is doubtful: the DNA matches TRBJ2-7 better. CDR3 size: 14 residues. Germline V gives CDR1 PRHDT, CDR2 FYEKMQ (reference sequence). Here the CDR3 DNA reads TGTGCCAGCAGCTCAGGGATTCTCTCCTACGAGCAGTACTTC. Protein product: CASSSGILSYEQYF.

The rearrangement joins TRBV27 to TRBJ2-7; tentative D call: TRBD1 (5 bases). Germline V gives CDR1 MNHEY, CDR2 SMNVEV (reference sequence). This CDR3 is built from 13 residues. Trimming cost V 10 bases and J 2 bases, with 15 bases left between them. CDR3 bases: TGTGCCAACCTGCCGGGCAGGGCCTACGAGCAGTACTTC. Its protein product is CANLPGRAYEQYF.

The chain couples TRBV5-1 to TRBJ2-4; 7 bases match TRBD1. Germline lookup yields CDR1 SGHRS and CDR2 YFSETQ. The CDR3 covers 14 residues. With V trimmed by 0 bases and J by 5 bases, 2 bases remained unmatched. The CDR3 sequence: CASSLGDSENIQYF. The DNA for the CDR3 is TGCGCCAGCAGCTTGGGGGACAGTGAAAACATTCAGTACTTC.

Points on this clone: At one end, the junction sequence differs from germline, possibly due to a read error. J is TRBJ2-1 and V is TRBV27; TRBD2 matches at 7 bases. CDR1 and CDR2 from the germline V gene are MNHEY and SMNVEV (reference sequence). The CDR3 is made up of 15 amino acids. CDR3 nucleotides: TGTGCCAGCAGTATATCTAGCGGCTCCTACAATGAGCAGTTCTTC. Translated: CASSISSGSYNEQFF.

This rearrangement joins TRBV11-2 to TRBJ2-1; no definite D call. CDR1 and CDR2 (germline): SGHAT, FQNNGV. CDR3 size: 13 residues. V was cut by 0 bases and J by 15 bases, with 15 bases left in between. CDR3 residues: CASSLDLLGIRFF. The CDR3 DNA sequence: TGTGCCAGCAGCTTAGATCTGCTAGGTATTCGGTTCTTC.

As to this clone: Possible read error: a much larger clone is one base away. Other DNA sequences in this specimen translate into the identical CDR3. The chain joins TRBV6-6 to TRBJ2-7; a possible D gene is TRBD2 (6 bases). The germline CDR1 and CDR2 sequences are MNHNY and SVGAGI (reference sequence). The CDR3 has 14 amino acids. The CDR3 is CASSSRGSHDEQYF. As DNA, the CDR3 is TGCGCCAGCTCCTCCCGGGGGTCTCACGACGAGCAGTACTTC.

The chain recombines TRBV5-4 with TRBJ2-3, with D possibly being TRBD1 or TRBD2 (6 bases each). Germline V gives CDR1 SGHNT, CDR2 YYREEE (reference sequence). The CDR3 has 18 residues. V was shortened by 1 base and J by 3 bases, with 21 bases between the two germline ends. The CDR3 is CASSLWGAGSGLTDTQYF. CDR3 nucleotide sequence: TGTGCCAGCAGCTTGTGGGGGGCGGGATCGGGCCTAACAGATACGCAGTATTTT.

V and J are TRBV7-8 and TRBJ2-3; D unresolved. The CDR3 extends over 16 amino acids. CDR1 is SGHVS and CDR2 is FQNEAQ in the germline V gene. Between the trimmed V and J ends, which lost 2 bases and 3 bases, there was a span of 15 bases. The CDR3 DNA is TGTGCCAGCAGCTTACAATCGCTTGGATTTACAGATACGCAGTATTTT. Its protein product is CASSLQSLGFTDTQYF.

The chain has TRBV7-2 and TRBJ2-1, with 7 nucleotides matching TRBD2. The CDR3 covers 14 residues. The V gene's germline CDR1 is SGHTA and CDR2 FQGNSA. After removal of 8 bases from V and 12 bases from J, the junction contained 16 bases not matched to a gene. CDR3 DNA: TGTGCCAGCGGCCGAGGGCGCGGGGGAATCGGGCAGTTCTTC. Amino acids: CASGRGRGGIGQFF.

This chain joins TRBV2 and TRBJ1-1; 7 positions match TRBD1. The CDR3 spans 15 residues. Looked up from germline, CDR1 is SNHLY and CDR2 is FYNNEI. V lost 6 bases and J lost 1; bases outside the gene matches: 8. CDR3 in amino acids: CASRTGPGGNTEAFF. The DNA for the CDR3 is TGTGCCAGCAGGACAGGGCCCGGAGGGAACACTGAAGCTTTCTTT.

This sequence joins TRBV29-1 and TRBJ2-7; 12 nucleotides match TRBD2. The CDR3 has 14 residues. V lost 6 bases to trimming and J lost 6 bases; unmatched junction nucleotides: 9. In germline, CDR1 is SQVTM, CDR2 ANQGSEA. CDR3 loop: CSVGTTSGSFEQYF. Here the CDR3 DNA reads TGCAGCGTCGGGACGACTAGCGGGAGTTTCGAGCAGTACTTC.

This sequence joins TRBV5-1 and TRBJ2-2; TRBD2 matches at 13 bases. The CDR3 runs 17 residues. V lost 1 base to trimming and J lost 4 bases; unmatched junction nucleotides: 4. Germline V gives CDR1 SGHRS, CDR2 YFSETQ. CDR3 sequence (DNA): TGCGCCAGCAGCTTGCGACTAGCGGGAGGAGGCACCGGGGAGCTGTTTTTT. Its protein product is CASSLRLAGGGTGELFF.

This clone occurred a few times. The CDR3 coding sequence is TGTGCCAGCAGCCCCCCCGGCAGCACAGATACGCAGTATTTT. Translating gives CASSPPGSTDTQYF. V is TRBV11-1 and J is TRBJ2-3, with D unresolved. The germline gives CDR1 SGHAT, CDR2 FQDESV (reference sequence). CDR3 length equals 14 residues. V gave up 5 bases and J gave up 0 bases, with 9 bases separating them. Filled out from reference TRBV11-1 and TRBJ2-3, the complete variable domain reads EAEVAQSPRYKITEKSQAVAFWCDPISGHATLYWYRQILGQGPELLVQFQDESVVDDSQLPKDRFSAERLKGVDSTLKIQPAELGDSAMYLCASSPPGSTDTQYFGPGTRLTVL.

The chain recombines TRBV6-5 with TRBJ1-5; D is perhaps TRBD1 (6 bases). The CDR3 has 15 amino acids. V lost 2 bases, J lost 6 bases, and 14 bases lay in between. The germline CDR1 and CDR2 sequences are MNHEY and SVGAGI. The CDR3 DNA is TGTGCCAGCAGTTACGGGGAGGGGGAGAGTCAGCCCCAGCATTTT. It encodes CASSYGEGESQPQHF.

The table lists this clone with a count of one. CDR3 nucleotides: TGTGCCAGCAGTTTTACGGGGGGTAATGAGCAGTTCTTC. Its protein product is CASSFTGGNEQFF. The genes are TRBV27 and TRBJ2-1; 7 positions agree with TRBD2. Germline V gives CDR1 MNHEY, CDR2 SMNVEV (reference sequence). With 3 bases clipped from V and 7 bases from J, the junction kept 3 bases outside the gene matches. The CDR3 runs to 13 residues.

The V gene is TRBV29-1, the J gene TRBJ1-1; TRBD1 agrees at 8 bases. The CDR3 spans 14 residues. With 7 bases clipped from V and 4 bases from J, the junction kept 11 bases outside the gene matches. Germline-derived CDR1 and CDR2 are SQVTM and ANQGSEA. The CDR3 DNA reads TGCAGCGGTCTTCCTCCCACAGGGGGCACTGAAGCTTTCTTT. It encodes CSGLPPTGGTEAFF.